The next 3 T cell receptor beta chains were all read from a single sample in a study of response to subunit inactivated influenza vaccine. Using its own MiXCR run on the RT-PCR reads, TCRdb lists one record per CDR3 protein. Of over 400,000 distinct CDR3 sequences listed, 10% to 15% are singletons. The source was PBMCs from blood, collected more than 35 days after vaccination. The receptor source for this set is a man between 50 and 59 years old who received an inactivated influenza vaccine.

This clonotype was observed a few times. V is TRBV7-9 and J is TRBJ1-6, with 10 bases lining up with TRBD1. The CDR3 has 16 residues. Germline V lookup: CDR1 SEHNR, CDR2 FQNEAQ (reference sequence). Trimming took 1 base from V and 9 from J; bases not matched to a gene: 6. The DNA for the CDR3 is TGTGCCAGCAGCTTAGGGTCCGGGACAGGGGTTTCACCCCTCCACTTT. Translating gives CASSLGSGTGVSPLHF.

This chain uses TRBV30 with TRBJ2-2; D remains unclear. The CDR3 loop spans 13 amino acids. Germline assignment: CDR1 GTSNPN and CDR2 SVGIG (reference sequence). With 0 bases removed from V and 7 bases from J, the gap between germline ends came to 9 bases. This chain's CDR3 is CAWSVLLVGELFF. The CDR3 coding sequence is TGTGCCTGGAGTGTACTGCTGGTCGGGGAGCTGTTTTTT. Using reference TRBV30 and TRBJ2-2 for the parts outside the CDR3, the full variable domain is SQTIHQWPATLVQPVGSPLSLECTVEGTSNPNLYWYRQAAGRGLQLLFYSVGIGQISSEVPQNLSASRPQDRQFILSSKKLLLSDSGFYLCAWSVLLVGELFFGEGSRLTVL.

The rearrangement joins TRBV7-2 to TRBJ2-5; TRBD1 matches at 7 bases. CDR3 length equals 13 residues. The V segment lost 5 bases and the J segment 3 bases; nucleotides outside the gene matches: 3. Germline V gives CDR1 SGHTA, CDR2 FQGNSA. Written as DNA, the CDR3 is TGTGCCAGCAGCCAAGGACAGGAAGAGACCCAGTACTTC. Residues: CASSQGQEETQYF.